The 2 T cell receptor beta chains given below trace back to one sample, sequenced in a study of T-cell memory formation after mild COVID-19. One entry per CDR3 protein, called by TCRdb with MiXCR from the 5' RACE reads. This sample has 350,000 or so distinct CDR3 sequences, with approximately 21% found just once. What was sequenced was PBMCs or a T cell subset sorted from them (not recorded which). The receptors were gathered from an adult woman who had mild COVID-19 (a few samples of this study predate the infection). Cell type and time point are not known.

The V gene is TRBV20-1, the J gene TRBJ2-1, with 9 bases matching TRBD2. Germline lookup yields CDR1 DFQATT and CDR2 SNEGSKA (reference sequence). After removal of 0 bases from V and 5 bases from J, the junction contained 2 bases not matched to a gene. The CDR3 is 14 residues long. The chain's CDR3 is CSARDPSGNNEQFF. CDR3 nucleotide sequence: TGCAGTGCTAGAGATCCTAGCGGGAACAATGAGCAGTTCTTC.

A few counts support this clonotype. For the CDR3, the DNA is TGTGCCAGCAACCCCGGGACTAGCGGGAGATCGGTTAACACCGGGGAGCTGTTTTTT. It codes for CASNPGTSGRSVNTGELFF. The chain is built from TRBV12-3 or TRBV12-4 and TRBJ2-2; TRBD2 matches 14 bases. With V trimmed by 7 bases and J by 2 bases, 12 bases remained unmatched. This CDR3 spans 19 amino acids.